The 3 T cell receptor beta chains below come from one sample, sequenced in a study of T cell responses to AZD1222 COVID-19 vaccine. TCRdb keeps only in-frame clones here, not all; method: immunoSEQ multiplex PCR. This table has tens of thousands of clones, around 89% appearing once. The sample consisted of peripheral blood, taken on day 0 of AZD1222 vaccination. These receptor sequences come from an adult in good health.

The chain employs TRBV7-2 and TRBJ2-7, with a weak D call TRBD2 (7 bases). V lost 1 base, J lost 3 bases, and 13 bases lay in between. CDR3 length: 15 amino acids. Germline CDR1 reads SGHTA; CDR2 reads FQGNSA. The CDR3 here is CASSLVEGGDYEQYF. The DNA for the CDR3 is TGTGCCAGCAGCTTAGTAGAGGGGGGGGACTACGAGCAGTACTTC.

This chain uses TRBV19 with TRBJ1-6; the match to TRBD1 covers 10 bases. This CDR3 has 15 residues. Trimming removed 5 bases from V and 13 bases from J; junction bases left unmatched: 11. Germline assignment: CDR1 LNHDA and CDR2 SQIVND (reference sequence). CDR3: CASSSGTGAIGPLHF. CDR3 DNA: TGTGCCAGTAGTTCCGGGACAGGGGCTATAGGGCCCCTCCACTTT.

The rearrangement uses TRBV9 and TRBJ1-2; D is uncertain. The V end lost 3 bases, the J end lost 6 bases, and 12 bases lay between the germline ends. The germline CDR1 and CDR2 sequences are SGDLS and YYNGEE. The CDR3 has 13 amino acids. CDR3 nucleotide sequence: TGTGCCAGCAGCGCCGGTGGGAGGGATGGCTACACCTTC. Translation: CASSAGGRDGYTF.